This is a list of T cell receptor beta chains from one sample in a study of blood T cell repertoires in COVID-19. This table comes from immunoSEQ multiplex PCR, and its TCRdb copy is limited to in-frame clones, with some not included. The sample gives fewer than 200,000 clones, 90% to 95% of which show up once; roughly 4.5% is in the top ten. Sequencing used peripheral blood. The origin of the receptors is a woman aged 45-65 years with acute or convalescent COVID-19. Both conserved end residues are part of each CDR3. D genes are given only for firm matches. Clone size is not always given. Where it is, it says once, few, many or a class for expanded clones.

j_call: TRBJ1-3
clone_size: few
v_call: TRBV11-2
d_call: TRBD1
cdr3_aa: CASSFSGQAGNTIYF
cdr3_nt: TGTGCCAGCAGCTTTTCAGGACAGGCTGGAAACACCATATATTTT

j_call: TRBJ2-1
clone_size: -
v_call: TRBV27
d_call: TRBD1
cdr3_aa: CASSSGQEYNEQFF
cdr3_nt: TGTGCCAGCAGTTCGGGACAGGAGTACAATGAGCAGTTCTTC

j_call: TRBJ2-7
clone_size: few
v_call: TRBV7-9
d_call: -
cdr3_aa: CASSLETGHEQYF
cdr3_nt: TGTGCCAGCAGCCTTGAAACAGGGCACGAGCAGTACTTC

j_call: TRBJ1-5
clone_size: -
v_call: TRBV30
d_call: TRBD1
cdr3_aa: CAWARDRGRWPQHF
cdr3_nt: TGTGCCTGGGCCAGGGACAGGGGGCGGTGGCCCCAGCATTTT

j_call: TRBJ2-1
clone_size: -
v_call: TRBV24-1
d_call: TRBD2
cdr3_aa: CATREGVSNEQFF
cdr3_nt: TGTGCCACCCGGGAGGGTGTCTCCAATGAGCAGTTCTTC

j_call: TRBJ1-5
clone_size: -
v_call: TRBV7-9
d_call: -
cdr3_aa: CASSFGQNNQPQHF
cdr3_nt: TGTGCCAGCAGCTTCGGACAGAACAATCAGCCCCAGCATTTT

j_call: TRBJ1-5
clone_size: -
v_call: TRBV30
d_call: -
cdr3_aa: CAWTHGGNQPQHF
cdr3_nt: TGTGCCTGGACCCACGGAGGCAATCAGCCCCAGCATTTT

j_call: TRBJ2-7
clone_size: -
v_call: TRBV9
d_call: TRBD1
cdr3_aa: CASSGGTGGAENEQYF
cdr3_nt: TGTGCCAGCAGCGGAGGGACAGGGGGCGCCGAAAACGAGCAGTACTTC

j_call: TRBJ2-1
clone_size: -
v_call: TRBV20-1
d_call: TRBD2
cdr3_aa: CSASLSGAGGEQFF
cdr3_nt: TGCAGTGCTAGTCTGAGCGGGGCCGGCGGTGAGCAGTTCTTC

j_call: TRBJ1-3
clone_size: -
v_call: TRBV11-2
d_call: -
cdr3_aa: CASSSYQGPAGNTIYF
cdr3_nt: TGTGCCAGCAGCTCTTACCAGGGTCCGGCTGGAAACACCATATATTTT

j_call: TRBJ1-3
clone_size: -
v_call: TRBV29-1
d_call: -
cdr3_aa: CSVESEISGNTIYF
cdr3_nt: TGCAGCGTTGAGAGTGAGATCTCTGGAAACACCATATATTTT

j_call: TRBJ1-4
clone_size: -
v_call: TRBV7-8
d_call: TRBD1
cdr3_aa: CASSLANGQGWEKLFF
cdr3_nt: TGTGCCAGCAGCTTAGCAAATGGACAGGGCTGGGAAAAACTGTTTTTT

j_call: TRBJ1-2
clone_size: -
v_call: TRBV28
d_call: -
cdr3_aa: CASSFPQGVNNYGYTF
cdr3_nt: TGTGCCAGCAGTTTCCCACAGGGAGTGAATAACTATGGCTACACCTTC

j_call: TRBJ1-5
clone_size: -
v_call: TRBV4-1
d_call: TRBD1
cdr3_aa: CASSQTAGTGDQPQHF
cdr3_nt: TGCGCCAGCAGCCAAACCGCCGGGACAGGGGATCAGCCCCAGCATTTT

j_call: TRBJ2-7
clone_size: few
v_call: TRBV6-6
d_call: TRBD1
cdr3_aa: CAAAPPGQENEQYF
cdr3_nt: TGTGCCGCCGCACCTCCGGGACAGGAGAACGAGCAGTACTTC

j_call: TRBJ2-7
clone_size: once
v_call: TRBV19
d_call: TRBD1
cdr3_aa: CASSIGTGAYEQYF
cdr3_nt: TGTGCCAGTAGTATAGGGACAGGGGCGTACGAGCAGTACTTC

j_call: TRBJ1-1
clone_size: -
v_call: TRBV7-3
d_call: TRBD1
cdr3_aa: CASSQTGDTEAFF
cdr3_nt: TGTGCCAGCAGTCAAACAGGGGACACTGAAGCTTTCTTT

j_call: TRBJ1-4
clone_size: -
v_call: TRBV4-3
d_call: -
cdr3_aa: CASSQDRGRGEKLFF
cdr3_nt: TGCGCCAGCAGCCAAGATAGAGGTCGGGGGGAAAAACTGTTTTTT

j_call: TRBJ2-3
clone_size: -
v_call: TRBV11-2
d_call: -
cdr3_aa: CASSLDQGADTQYF
cdr3_nt: TGTGCCAGCAGCTTAGATCAGGGCGCAGATACGCAGTATTTT

j_call: TRBJ2-1
clone_size: -
v_call: TRBV27
d_call: -
cdr3_aa: CASSAGLTGNEQFF
cdr3_nt: TGTGCCAGCTCGGCGGGACTGACGGGTAATGAGCAGTTCTTC

j_call: TRBJ2-3
clone_size: -
v_call: TRBV24-1
d_call: -
cdr3_aa: CATSDFGKRTTGDTDTQYF
cdr3_nt: TGTGCCACCAGTGATTTCGGGAAGCGGACTACTGGTGACACAGATACGCAGTATTTT

j_call: TRBJ2-1
clone_size: -
v_call: TRBV28
d_call: -
cdr3_aa: CASSSPGPRRRGEQFF
cdr3_nt: TGTGCCAGCAGTTCCCCGGGACCAAGGAGGAGGGGTGAGCAGTTCTTC

j_call: TRBJ1-1
clone_size: -
v_call: TRBV19
d_call: -
cdr3_aa: CASRTFRNLEAFF
cdr3_nt: TGTGCCAGTAGGACCTTCAGGAATTTGGAAGCTTTCTTT

j_call: TRBJ1-5
clone_size: -
v_call: TRBV7-9
d_call: TRBD1
cdr3_aa: CASSLGQVLQF
cdr3_nt: TGTGCCAGCAGCCTAGGACAGGTTTTACAATTT

j_call: TRBJ1-1
clone_size: -
v_call: TRBV9
d_call: -
cdr3_aa: CASSPLWGGAHTEAFF
cdr3_nt: TGTGCCAGCAGCCCCCTCTGGGGAGGAGCCCACACTGAAGCTTTCTTT

j_call: TRBJ1-3
clone_size: -
v_call: TRBV6-2/TRBV6-3
d_call: TRBD1
cdr3_aa: CASSYGPTGAGNTIYF
cdr3_nt: TGTGCCAGCAGTTACGGACCTACAGGGGCTGGAAACACCATATATTTT

j_call: TRBJ1-5
clone_size: -
v_call: TRBV18
d_call: TRBD1
cdr3_aa: CASSQSPGQGVTSNQPQHF
cdr3_nt: TGTGCCAGCTCACAATCACCGGGACAGGGGGTCACTAGCAATCAGCCCCAGCATTTT

j_call: TRBJ1-4
clone_size: -
v_call: TRBV19
d_call: -
cdr3_aa: CASSGYRAPNEKLFF
cdr3_nt: TGTGCCAGTAGTGGTTACAGGGCGCCTAATGAAAAACTGTTTTTT

j_call: TRBJ2-5
clone_size: -
v_call: TRBV30
d_call: TRBD2
cdr3_aa: CAWSVLSGVMETQYF
cdr3_nt: TGTGCCTGGAGTGTACTAAGCGGGGTTATGGAGACCCAGTACTTC

j_call: TRBJ2-1
clone_size: -
v_call: TRBV19
d_call: -
cdr3_aa: CASRPLLTSSYNEQFF
cdr3_nt: TGTGCCAGTCGCCCACTCCTTACTAGCTCCTACAATGAGCAGTTCTTC

j_call: TRBJ1-6
clone_size: -
v_call: TRBV28
d_call: TRBD1
cdr3_aa: CASSGTARNSPLHF
cdr3_nt: TGTGCCAGCAGTGGGACAGCCAGAAATTCACCCCTCCACTTT

j_call: TRBJ2-2
clone_size: -
v_call: TRBV10-1
d_call: -
cdr3_aa: CASSGQVSTGELFF
cdr3_nt: TGCGCCAGCAGTGGACAGGTCTCCACCGGGGAGCTGTTTTTT

j_call: TRBJ2-7
clone_size: -
v_call: TRBV3-1/TRBV3-2
d_call: TRBD2
cdr3_aa: CASSLLAGNEQYF
cdr3_nt: TGTGCCAGCAGCCTTCTAGCGGGAAACGAGCAGTACTTC

j_call: TRBJ2-3
clone_size: -
v_call: TRBV6-1
d_call: TRBD2
cdr3_aa: CASSDGAGRATDTQYF
cdr3_nt: TGTGCCAGCAGTGACGGAGCGGGGAGAGCCACAGATACGCAGTATTTT

j_call: TRBJ2-2
clone_size: -
v_call: TRBV4-1
d_call: TRBD1
cdr3_aa: CASSQDGPGQANTGELFF
cdr3_nt: TGCGCCAGCAGCCAAGATGGACCGGGACAGGCGAACACCGGGGAGCTGTTTTTT

j_call: TRBJ2-7
clone_size: -
v_call: TRBV6-5
d_call: -
cdr3_aa: CASSYVQGISYEQYF
cdr3_nt: TGTGCCAGCAGTTACGTACAGGGAATCTCCTACGAGCAGTACTTC

j_call: TRBJ1-2
clone_size: -
v_call: TRBV4-1
d_call: TRBD1
cdr3_aa: CASSQGLWDSGSYGYTF
cdr3_nt: TGCGCCAGCAGCCAAGGACTTTGGGACAGCGGAAGCTATGGCTACACCTTC

j_call: TRBJ2-1
clone_size: -
v_call: TRBV3-1/TRBV3-2
d_call: TRBD2
cdr3_aa: CASSRSGGVYNEQFF
cdr3_nt: TGTGCCAGCAGCCGGAGCGGGGGGGTCTACAATGAGCAGTTCTTC

j_call: TRBJ1-5
clone_size: -
v_call: TRBV28
d_call: -
cdr3_aa: CASSLLGLRSGNQPQHF
cdr3_nt: TGTGCCAGCAGTTTATTGGGACTTCGGAGTGGCAATCAGCCCCAGCATTTT

j_call: TRBJ1-2
clone_size: -
v_call: TRBV30
d_call: -
cdr3_aa: CAWSVVGQPNYGYTF
cdr3_nt: TGTGCCTGGAGTGTAGTGGGGCAGCCTAACTATGGCTACACCTTC

j_call: TRBJ1-1
clone_size: -
v_call: TRBV19
d_call: -
cdr3_aa: CAPKNFSGDTEAFF
cdr3_nt: TGTGCCCCCAAGAATTTCAGCGGGGACACTGAAGCTTTCTTT

j_call: TRBJ2-5
clone_size: -
v_call: TRBV7-2
d_call: -
cdr3_aa: CASSKGGIQETQYF
cdr3_nt: TGTGCCAGCAGCAAGGGGGGGATCCAAGAGACCCAGTACTTC

j_call: TRBJ1-1
clone_size: -
v_call: TRBV2
d_call: TRBD1
cdr3_aa: CASLRTGLSEAFF
cdr3_nt: TGTGCCAGCTTACGGACAGGGTTATCTGAAGCTTTCTTT

j_call: TRBJ2-6
clone_size: -
v_call: TRBV5-1
d_call: -
cdr3_aa: CASSLVFGSSGHSGANVLTF
cdr3_nt: TGCGCCAGCAGCTTGGTGTTCGGGTCGTCAGGGCACTCTGGGGCCAACGTCCTGACTTTC